Listed below are T cell receptor beta chains from one sample, sequenced in a study of blood T cell repertoires in COVID-19. This table comes from immunoSEQ multiplex PCR, and its TCRdb copy is limited to in-frame clones, with some not included. Of approximately 90,000 clones listed, about 84% are singletons. The source material was peripheral blood. These receptor sequences come from a man aged 60 to 75 with acute or convalescent COVID-19. Each CDR3 is given with its conserved first and last residue. D genes are given only for firm matches. Clone size is shown for a subset of rows, as once, few, many or a class of expanded clone.

v_gene,d_gene,j_gene,abundance,CDR3nt,CDR3aa
TRBV3-1/TRBV3-2,.,TRBJ1-2,.,TGTGCCAGCAGCCAAATGGTCAGGGTTGATGCCGGCTACACCTTC,CASSQMVRVDAGYTF
TRBV9,.,TRBJ2-3,.,TGTGCCAGCAGCGACCCAAGTATTGGGGGGTCACACACAGATACGCAGTATTTT,CASSDPSIGGSHTDTQYF
TRBV24-1,.,TRBJ2-3,.,TGTGCCACCTGTTGCGGGGACGGCACAGATACGCAGTATTTT,CATCCGDGTDTQYF
TRBV2,TRBD1,TRBJ2-4,.,TGTGCCAGCAGGCTACAGGGGCGGGAGTACTTC,CASRLQGREYF
TRBV29-1,.,TRBJ1-2,.,TGCAGCGTTGACGCCTCCATCCCTAATCTTCGGGGCTACACCTTC,CSVDASIPNLRGYTF
TRBV6-5,TRBD1,TRBJ2-7,.,TGTGCCAGCAGGAATCCGGGACAGTACTACGAGCAGTACTTC,CASRNPGQYYEQYF
TRBV6-5,.,TRBJ1-4,.,TGTGCCAGCAGGGAGACGGTGGAAAAAAAACTGTTTTTT,CASRETVEKKLFF
TRBV7-3,.,TRBJ1-5,once,TGTGCCAGCAGCTTAACTGGGGCTGCAGGGGAACCCCAGCATTTT,CASSLTGAAGEPQHF
TRBV9,.,TRBJ1-3,.,TGTGCCAGCAGCGTAGCTGGGGGCGCTGGAAACACCATATATTTT,CASSVAGGAGNTIYF
TRBV6-2/TRBV6-3,.,TRBJ1-1,.,TGTGCCAGCAGTTACTTGGGCAGGGGGAACACTGAAGCTTTCTTT,CASSYLGRGNTEAFF
TRBV3-1/TRBV3-2,TRBD2,TRBJ2-1,.,TGTGCCAGCAGCCCCGGGACTAGCGGTTACAATGAGCAGTTCTTC,CASSPGTSGYNEQFF
TRBV27,.,TRBJ1-3,.,TGTGCCAGCAGTTTAGACAGGTCTTCTGGAAACACCATATATTTT,CASSLDRSSGNTIYF
TRBV18,.,TRBJ1-1,.,TGTGCCAGCTCACCCCTGGACAGCTACATGAACACTGAAGCTTTCTTT,CASSPLDSYMNTEAFF
TRBV7-8,.,TRBJ2-7,.,TGTGCCAGCAGCTTAGCTTTAGACTCCGGGTACGAGCAGTACTTC,CASSLALDSGYEQYF
TRBV14,.,TRBJ2-3,.,TGTGCCAGCAGCCAAGATCTAGACCGAACGAGCACAGATACGCAGTATTTT,CASSQDLDRTSTDTQYF
TRBV11-3,.,TRBJ2-7,.,TGTGCCAGCAGCTTAGGGGGCCAGGGCTACGAGCAGTACTTC,CASSLGGQGYEQYF
TRBV6-1,TRBD2,TRBJ2-5,.,TGTGCCAGCAGTGAAGTCGCGGGAGGGAGAGAGACCCAGTACTTC,CASSEVAGGRETQYF
TRBV30,TRBD2,TRBJ2-3,.,TGTGCCTGGAGTCGAGGGACTAGCGGGGGTACAATGAGAGCAGATACGCAGTATTTT,CAWSRGTSGGTMRADTQYF
TRBV5-1,TRBD2,TRBJ2-1,few,TGCGCCAGCAGCCAGAGCGGGAGTCGGTTTGAGCAGTTCTTC,CASSQSGSRFEQFF
TRBV5-6,TRBD2,TRBJ2-1,.,TGTGCCAGCGGCGGGAGGAATGAGCAGTTCTTC,CASGGRNEQFF